These T cell receptor beta chains were read from a single sample in a study of CD8+CD57+ T cells in acquired aplastic anemia. TCRdb independently ran MiXCR on the reads; one entry per CDR3 protein. The table records approximately 100,000 distinct CDR3 sequences, 55% to 70% of them present only once. The sequencing sample was made of sorted CD4+, CD8+, or CD8+CD57+ T cells (not recorded which) from PBMCs. The receptor source for this set is a human donor with aplastic anemia. The CDR3 runs from the conserved cysteine through the conserved F or W. A D gene is named only where the DNA matches it firmly. Expanded clones are given a class, and other clones once, few, many or no size at all.

J gene: TRBJ1-5; D gene: .; clone size: .; V gene: TRBV11-2; CDR3 DNA: TGTGCCAGCAGCTTAGGATTGGATCAGCCCCAGCATTTT; CDR3 protein: CASSLGLDQPQHF
J gene: TRBJ2-5; D gene: .; clone size: .; V gene: TRBV24-1; CDR3 DNA: TGTGCCACCAGTGATTCTTCAGGGAAGCAAGAGACCCAGTACTTC; CDR3 protein: CATSDSSGKQETQYF
J gene: TRBJ2-1; D gene: TRBD2; clone size: .; V gene: TRBV10-3; CDR3 DNA: TGTGCCATCAGATTTTCGGGACTAGCGGACAATGAGCAGTTCTTC; CDR3 protein: CAIRFSGLADNEQFF
J gene: TRBJ1-3; D gene: .; clone size: .; V gene: TRBV15; CDR3 DNA: TGTGCCACCAGCAGAGGGGCTGGAAACACCATATATTTT; CDR3 protein: CATSRGAGNTIYF
J gene: TRBJ1-6; D gene: TRBD1; clone size: .; V gene: TRBV7-9; CDR3 DNA: TGTGCCAGCGGAGGACAGGGGAGTTCACCCCTCCACTTT; CDR3 protein: CASGGQGSSPLHF
J gene: TRBJ1-4; D gene: .; clone size: .; V gene: TRBV15; CDR3 DNA: TGTGCCACCGCTGACCTTGCAACTAATGAAAAACTGTTTTTT; CDR3 protein: CATADLATNEKLFF
J gene: TRBJ2-5; D gene: .; clone size: once; V gene: TRBV5-5; CDR3 DNA: TGTGCCAGCAGCTTGTGGGGGCGCGTCCAAGAGACCCAGTACTTC; CDR3 protein: CASSLWGRVQETQYF
J gene: TRBJ1-2; D gene: TRBD1; clone size: .; V gene: TRBV4-1; CDR3 DNA: TGCGCCAGCAGCCAAGAGGGACAGCTCGATAACTATGGCTACACCTTC; CDR3 protein: CASSQEGQLDNYGYTF
J gene: TRBJ2-1; D gene: .; clone size: many; V gene: TRBV12-5; CDR3 DNA: TGTGCTAGTGGTTTGGGACCGATAGGGAGTTCAGGGAATGAGCAGTTCTTC; CDR3 protein: CASGLGPIGSSGNEQFF
J gene: TRBJ2-7; D gene: TRBD2; clone size: .; V gene: TRBV7-3; CDR3 DNA: TGTGCCAGCAGCTTAGCGGGAGTTGACGAGCAGTACTTC; CDR3 protein: CASSLAGVDEQYF
J gene: TRBJ2-5; D gene: .; clone size: once; V gene: TRBV7-9; CDR3 DNA: TGTGCCAGCAGCCTAGGGCAGTCCCAAGAGACCCAGTACTTC; CDR3 protein: CASSLGQSQETQYF
J gene: TRBJ2-7; D gene: .; clone size: .; V gene: TRBV29-1; CDR3 DNA: TGCAGCTTCAGTCCTGGGGAGTCCTACGAGCAGTACTTC; CDR3 protein: CSFSPGESYEQYF
J gene: TRBJ2-1; D gene: .; clone size: many; V gene: TRBV9; CDR3 DNA: TGTGCCAGCAGCGTGAGTAGCGGCAATGAGCAGTTCTTC; CDR3 protein: CASSVSSGNEQFF
J gene: TRBJ2-7; D gene: .; clone size: .; V gene: TRBV25-1; CDR3 DNA: TGTGCCAGCAGTGTTGGGACACTACGGTCGCAGTACTTC; CDR3 protein: CASSVGTLRSQYF
J gene: TRBJ2-7; D gene: .; clone size: .; V gene: TRBV9; CDR3 DNA: TGTGCCAGCAGCCCTCCGTCGCTCGAGCAGTACTTC; CDR3 protein: CASSPPSLEQYF
J gene: TRBJ2-7; D gene: TRBD2; clone size: .; V gene: TRBV29-1; CDR3 DNA: TGCAGCGTTGAAGCTTGGTGGGGGGGGAACGAGCAGTACTTC; CDR3 protein: CSVEAWWGGNEQYF
J gene: TRBJ2-1; D gene: TRBD2; clone size: once; V gene: TRBV6-1; CDR3 DNA: TGTGCCAGCATGCTAGCGGGAGCACAAGAGCAGTTCTTC; CDR3 protein: CASMLAGAQEQFF
J gene: TRBJ1-6; D gene: TRBD1; clone size: .; V gene: TRBV2; CDR3 DNA: TGTGCCAGCAAGGGACAGGGGTATTCACCCCTCCACTTT; CDR3 protein: CASKGQGYSPLHF
J gene: TRBJ1-5; D gene: .; clone size: few; V gene: TRBV14; CDR3 DNA: TGTGCCAGCAGCCCGGCGGGCAATCAGCCCCAGCATTTT; CDR3 protein: CASSPAGNQPQHF
J gene: TRBJ2-1; D gene: TRBD2; clone size: .; V gene: TRBV10-3; CDR3 DNA: TGTGCCATCAGTGACGGGAGCGGGGCCTACAATGAGCAGTTCTTC; CDR3 protein: CAISDGSGAYNEQFF
J gene: TRBJ2-3; D gene: TRBD2; clone size: .; V gene: TRBV20-1; CDR3 DNA: TGCAGTGCGCGACTAGCGGGAGGGCCTTTGACAGCAGATACGCAGTATTTT; CDR3 protein: CSARLAGGPLTADTQYF
J gene: TRBJ2-7; D gene: .; clone size: few; V gene: TRBV7-8; CDR3 DNA: TGTGCCAGCAGCTTAGAGTACGAGCAGTACTTC; CDR3 protein: CASSLEYEQYF
J gene: TRBJ2-3; D gene: TRBD2; clone size: once; V gene: TRBV7-2; CDR3 DNA: TGTGCCAGCAGCTTGGTCCGGCTACTAGCGTCAGATACGCAGTATTTT; CDR3 protein: CASSLVRLLASDTQYF
J gene: TRBJ2-5; D gene: .; clone size: .; V gene: TRBV7-9; CDR3 DNA: TGTGCCACTAATGGGCAAGAGACCCAGTACTTC; CDR3 protein: CATNGQETQYF
J gene: TRBJ2-1; D gene: .; clone size: .; V gene: TRBV7-9; CDR3 DNA: TGTGCCAGCAGCCCTAGAGGAGGCAATGAGCAGTTCTTC; CDR3 protein: CASSPRGGNEQFF
J gene: TRBJ2-5; D gene: TRBD2; clone size: few; V gene: TRBV20-1; CDR3 DNA: TGCAGTGCTAGAGGACTAGCGGCCCAAGAGACCCAGTACTTC; CDR3 protein: CSARGLAAQETQYF
J gene: TRBJ2-5; D gene: TRBD2; clone size: .; V gene: TRBV10-3; CDR3 DNA: TGTGCCATCAGACCGGGACTAGCGTCCCAAGAGACCCAGTACTTC; CDR3 protein: CAIRPGLASQETQYF
J gene: TRBJ1-1; D gene: .; clone size: few; V gene: TRBV10-3; CDR3 DNA: TGTGCCATCAGTGAGAGTACGGGACGGCTGAACACTGAAGCTTTCTTT; CDR3 protein: CAISESTGRLNTEAFF
J gene: TRBJ2-7; D gene: .; clone size: .; V gene: TRBV11-1; CDR3 DNA: TGTGCCAGTAGTCCATTCTCCACCGGGAGCTCCTACGAGCAGTACTTC; CDR3 protein: CASSPFSTGSSYEQYF
J gene: TRBJ1-1; D gene: TRBD1; clone size: few; V gene: TRBV25-1; CDR3 DNA: TGTGCCAGCAGATCTTGGGACAGGGTCGACACTGAAGCTTTCTTT; CDR3 protein: CASRSWDRVDTEAFF
J gene: TRBJ2-2; D gene: .; clone size: .; V gene: TRBV9; CDR3 DNA: TGTGCCAGCAGCGTAGAAACTAGCACCGGGGAGCTGTTTTTT; CDR3 protein: CASSVETSTGELFF
J gene: TRBJ2-3; D gene: .; clone size: .; V gene: TRBV3-1; CDR3 DNA: TGTGCCAGCAGCCAAGATCTTATAGATACGCAGTATTTT; CDR3 protein: CASSQDLIDTQYF
J gene: TRBJ1-2; D gene: .; clone size: .; V gene: TRBV20-1; CDR3 DNA: TGCAGTGCTAGAGAGACGGGACAATTTCTTGGTGGCTACACCTTC; CDR3 protein: CSARETGQFLGGYTF
J gene: TRBJ1-2; D gene: .; clone size: .; V gene: TRBV19; CDR3 DNA: TGTGCCAGTAAGACAGAAATCTATGGCTACACCTTC; CDR3 protein: CASKTEIYGYTF
J gene: TRBJ1-2; D gene: .; clone size: once; V gene: TRBV5-8; CDR3 DNA: TGTGCCAGCAGCTCGGGTCCTCTAGGCTACACCTTC; CDR3 protein: CASSSGPLGYTF
J gene: TRBJ2-7; D gene: .; clone size: .; V gene: TRBV7-9; CDR3 DNA: TGTGCCAGCAGGAGCACAGGGTACGAGCAGTACTTC; CDR3 protein: CASRSTGYEQYF
J gene: TRBJ2-5; D gene: .; clone size: few; V gene: TRBV2; CDR3 DNA: TGTGCCAGCAGTGGGGGCGGCGGGGAGACCCAGTACTTC; CDR3 protein: CASSGGGGETQYF
J gene: TRBJ2-5; D gene: .; clone size: .; V gene: TRBV20-1; CDR3 DNA: TGCAGTGCTAGACCCCGCAACGGTGGAGAGACCCAGTACTTC; CDR3 protein: CSARPRNGGETQYF
J gene: TRBJ2-7; D gene: .; clone size: .; V gene: TRBV7-9; CDR3 DNA: TGTGCCAGCAGCTTAGACCGACAGGACTCCTACGAGCAGTACTTC; CDR3 protein: CASSLDRQDSYEQYF
J gene: TRBJ2-7; D gene: .; clone size: .; V gene: TRBV20-1; CDR3 DNA: TGCAGTGCTAGAGATGGAGGGGCGCCCTTCACCTACGAGCAGTACTTC; CDR3 protein: CSARDGGAPFTYEQYF
J gene: TRBJ2-7; D gene: .; clone size: .; V gene: TRBV10-3; CDR3 DNA: TGTGCCATCAGTATACAGGGTGCCTCCTACGAGCAGTACTTC; CDR3 protein: CAISIQGASYEQYF
J gene: TRBJ2-7; D gene: TRBD1; clone size: few; V gene: TRBV19; CDR3 DNA: TGTGCCAGTAGTGCTGACAGGGGGATTAAACAGTACTTC; CDR3 protein: CASSADRGIKQYF
J gene: TRBJ2-7; D gene: .; clone size: .; V gene: TRBV10-2; CDR3 DNA: TGCGCTAGCAGTGACGGGGGCAGCTACGAGCAGTACTTC; CDR3 protein: CASSDGGSYEQYF
J gene: TRBJ1-2; D gene: TRBD1; clone size: few; V gene: TRBV24-1; CDR3 DNA: TGTGCCAGCAGCCCCAGGACAGGGGGCGCGGTAGGCTACACCTTC; CDR3 protein: CASSPRTGGAVGYTF
J gene: TRBJ1-1; D gene: TRBD1; clone size: .; V gene: TRBV20-1; CDR3 DNA: TGCAGTGCGAGGACAGGCTCTGAAGCTTTCTTT; CDR3 protein: CSARTGSEAFF
J gene: TRBJ2-7; D gene: TRBD1; clone size: .; V gene: TRBV20-1; CDR3 DNA: TGCAGTGCGACCTCCGGGACAGGGTTCGCCTACGAGCAGTACTTC; CDR3 protein: CSATSGTGFAYEQYF
J gene: TRBJ2-5; D gene: TRBD2; clone size: .; V gene: TRBV12-3/TRBV12-4; CDR3 DNA: TGTGCCAGCAGGGTCACTAGCGGAGGACGCCAAGAGACCCAGTACTTC; CDR3 protein: CASRVTSGGRQETQYF
J gene: TRBJ2-2; D gene: .; clone size: many; V gene: TRBV12-3/TRBV12-4; CDR3 DNA: TGTGCCAGCAGTACCAGGAAGGAGGACACCGGGGAGCTGTTTTTT; CDR3 protein: CASSTRKEDTGELFF
J gene: TRBJ1-1; D gene: .; clone size: few; V gene: TRBV29-1; CDR3 DNA: TGCAGCGTGGGGGGGGGTATGAACACTGAAGCTTTCTTT; CDR3 protein: CSVGGGMNTEAFF
J gene: TRBJ2-7; D gene: .; clone size: .; V gene: TRBV2; CDR3 DNA: TGTGCCAGCAGTGACCAGGTCTACGAGCAGTACTTC; CDR3 protein: CASSDQVYEQYF
J gene: TRBJ2-7; D gene: TRBD1; clone size: .; V gene: TRBV24-1; CDR3 DNA: TGTGCCAGCAGAGAAACCGGGACAGGGTTCTACGAGCAGTACTTC; CDR3 protein: CASRETGTGFYEQYF
J gene: TRBJ2-3; D gene: TRBD2; clone size: .; V gene: TRBV7-8; CDR3 DNA: TGTGCCAGCACCCAGAACCGTCGGGACGGGGGGAAGGATACGCAGTATTTT; CDR3 protein: CASTQNRRDGGKDTQYF
J gene: TRBJ2-7; D gene: .; clone size: .; V gene: TRBV20-1; CDR3 DNA: TGCAGTGCTAGAGGAGCGAGCGGCTTGGCGGACGAGCAGTACTTC; CDR3 protein: CSARGASGLADEQYF
J gene: TRBJ2-5; D gene: .; clone size: .; V gene: TRBV19; CDR3 DNA: TGTGCCAGTAGTAAGGGACGGGAAGAGACCCAGTACTTC; CDR3 protein: CASSKGREETQYF
J gene: TRBJ2-7; D gene: .; clone size: .; V gene: TRBV20-1; CDR3 DNA: TGCAGTGCTAGAAGTGGCAGGGGCTACGAGCAGTACTTC; CDR3 protein: CSARSGRGYEQYF